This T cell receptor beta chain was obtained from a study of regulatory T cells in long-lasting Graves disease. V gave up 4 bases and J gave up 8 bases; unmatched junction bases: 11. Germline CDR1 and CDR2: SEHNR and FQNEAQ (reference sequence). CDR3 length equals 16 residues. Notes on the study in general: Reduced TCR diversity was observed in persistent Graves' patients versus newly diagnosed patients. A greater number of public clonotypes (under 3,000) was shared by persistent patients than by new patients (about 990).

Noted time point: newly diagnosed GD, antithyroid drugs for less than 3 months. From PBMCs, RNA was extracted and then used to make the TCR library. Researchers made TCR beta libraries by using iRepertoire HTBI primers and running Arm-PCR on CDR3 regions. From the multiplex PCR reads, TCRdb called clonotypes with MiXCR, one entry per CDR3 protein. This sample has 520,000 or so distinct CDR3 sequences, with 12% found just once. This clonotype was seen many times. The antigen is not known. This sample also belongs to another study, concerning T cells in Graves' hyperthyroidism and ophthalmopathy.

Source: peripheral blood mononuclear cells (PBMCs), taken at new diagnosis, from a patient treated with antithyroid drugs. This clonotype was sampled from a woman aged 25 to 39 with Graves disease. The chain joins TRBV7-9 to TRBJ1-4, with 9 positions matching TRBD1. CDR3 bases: TGTGCCAGCAGCTCATCTACAGGGGGCGGTTGGGAAAAACTGTTTTTT. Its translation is CASSSSTGGGWEKLFF.